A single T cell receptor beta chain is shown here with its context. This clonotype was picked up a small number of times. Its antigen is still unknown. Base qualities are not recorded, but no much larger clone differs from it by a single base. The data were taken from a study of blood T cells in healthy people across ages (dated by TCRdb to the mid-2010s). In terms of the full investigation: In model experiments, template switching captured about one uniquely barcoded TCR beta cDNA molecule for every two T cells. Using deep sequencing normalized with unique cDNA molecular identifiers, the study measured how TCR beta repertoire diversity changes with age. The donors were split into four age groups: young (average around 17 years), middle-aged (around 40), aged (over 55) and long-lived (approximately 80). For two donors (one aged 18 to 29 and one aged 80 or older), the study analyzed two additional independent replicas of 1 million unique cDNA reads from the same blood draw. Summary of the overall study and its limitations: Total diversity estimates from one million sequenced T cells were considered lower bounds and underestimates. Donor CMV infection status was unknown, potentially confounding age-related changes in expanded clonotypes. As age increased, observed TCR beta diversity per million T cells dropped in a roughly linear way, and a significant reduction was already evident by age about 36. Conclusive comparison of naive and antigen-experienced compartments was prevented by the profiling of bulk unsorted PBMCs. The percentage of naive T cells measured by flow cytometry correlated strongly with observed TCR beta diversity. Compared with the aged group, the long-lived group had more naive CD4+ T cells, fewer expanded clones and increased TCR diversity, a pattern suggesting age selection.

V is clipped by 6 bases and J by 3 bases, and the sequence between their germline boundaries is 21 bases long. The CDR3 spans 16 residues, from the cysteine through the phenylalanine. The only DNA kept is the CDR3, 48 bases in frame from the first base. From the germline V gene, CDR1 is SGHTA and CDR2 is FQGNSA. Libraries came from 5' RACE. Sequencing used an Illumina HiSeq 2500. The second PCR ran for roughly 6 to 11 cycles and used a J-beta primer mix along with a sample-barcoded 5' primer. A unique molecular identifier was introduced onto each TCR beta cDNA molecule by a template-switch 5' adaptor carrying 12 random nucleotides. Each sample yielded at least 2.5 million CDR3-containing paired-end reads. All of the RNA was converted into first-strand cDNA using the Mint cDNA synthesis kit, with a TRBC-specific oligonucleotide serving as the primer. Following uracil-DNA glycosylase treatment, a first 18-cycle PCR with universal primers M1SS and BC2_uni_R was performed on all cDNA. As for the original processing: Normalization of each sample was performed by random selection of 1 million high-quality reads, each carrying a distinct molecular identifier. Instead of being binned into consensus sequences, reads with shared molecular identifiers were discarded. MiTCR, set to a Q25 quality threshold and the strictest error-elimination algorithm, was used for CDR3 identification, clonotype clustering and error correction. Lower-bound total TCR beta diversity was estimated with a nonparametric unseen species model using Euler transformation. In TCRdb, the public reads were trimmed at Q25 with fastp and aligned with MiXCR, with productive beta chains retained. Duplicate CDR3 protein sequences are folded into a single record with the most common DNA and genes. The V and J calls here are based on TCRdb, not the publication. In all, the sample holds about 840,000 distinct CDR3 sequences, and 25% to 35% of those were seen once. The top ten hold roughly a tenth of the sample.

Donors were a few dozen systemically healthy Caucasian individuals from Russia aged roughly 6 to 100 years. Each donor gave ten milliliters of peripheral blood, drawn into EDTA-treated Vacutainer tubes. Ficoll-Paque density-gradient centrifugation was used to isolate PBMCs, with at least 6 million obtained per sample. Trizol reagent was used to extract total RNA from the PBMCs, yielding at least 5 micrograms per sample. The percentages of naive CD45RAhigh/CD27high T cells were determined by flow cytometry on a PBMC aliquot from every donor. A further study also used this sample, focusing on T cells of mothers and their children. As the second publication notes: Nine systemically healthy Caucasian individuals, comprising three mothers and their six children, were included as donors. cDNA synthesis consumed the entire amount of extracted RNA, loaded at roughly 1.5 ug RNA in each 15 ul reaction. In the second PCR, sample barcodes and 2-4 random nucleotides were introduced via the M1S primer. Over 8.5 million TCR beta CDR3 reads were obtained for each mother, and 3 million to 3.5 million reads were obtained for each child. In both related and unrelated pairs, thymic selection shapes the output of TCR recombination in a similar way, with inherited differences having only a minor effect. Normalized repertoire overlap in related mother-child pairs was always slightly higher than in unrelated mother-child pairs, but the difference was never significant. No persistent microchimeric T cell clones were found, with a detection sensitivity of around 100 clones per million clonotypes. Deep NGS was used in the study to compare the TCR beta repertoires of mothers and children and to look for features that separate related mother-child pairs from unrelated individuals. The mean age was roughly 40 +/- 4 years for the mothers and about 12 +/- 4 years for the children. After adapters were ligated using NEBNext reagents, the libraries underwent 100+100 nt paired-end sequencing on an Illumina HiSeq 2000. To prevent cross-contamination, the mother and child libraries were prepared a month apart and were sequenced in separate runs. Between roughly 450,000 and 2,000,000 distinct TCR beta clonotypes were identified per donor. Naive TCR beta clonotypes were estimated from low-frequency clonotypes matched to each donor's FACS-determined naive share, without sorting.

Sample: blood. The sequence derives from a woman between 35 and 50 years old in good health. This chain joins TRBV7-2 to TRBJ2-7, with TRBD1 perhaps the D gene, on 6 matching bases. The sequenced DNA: TGTGCCAGCAGTCGCCAGGGGAACGTCGCCCTCTACGAGCAGTACTTC. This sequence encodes CASSRQGNVALYEQYF.